This note documents a single TCR beta chain sequence. Per the original methods: How many nucleated cells were present was estimated from reference gene primer amplification. Clones were read by immunoSEQ multiplex PCR, and TCRdb kept only the in-frame ones, dropping some. The DNA gave D and trimming, while V, J and clone size come from that table. The profile shows fewer than 200,000 clones, more than 75% of them singletons. The sample originates from a study of blood T cell repertoires in COVID-19. Turning to the study itself: Acute-phase and convalescent COVID-19 samples originated in the United States, Italy and Spain. T cells, B-cell-depleted T cells, or PBMCs supplied cDNA or gDNA.

V was pared by 1 base and J by 4 bases, with 14 bases between. This CDR3 comprises 15 residues. CDR1 MNHNS and CDR2 SASEGT come from the germline V gene. V gene TRBV6-1 combines with J gene TRBJ2-7; D is perhaps TRBD1 (7 bases). The material sequenced was peripheral blood. The TCR comes from a man aged 50 to 59 who had recovered from COVID-19. CDR3 residues: CASSEGGTAFYEQYF. The CDR3 bases are TGTGCCAGCAGTGAAGGCGGGACAGCTTTTTACGAGCAGTACTTC.